These 23 T cell receptor beta chains share one sample of origin, sequenced in a study of a mutant IDH1 vaccine in newly diagnosed glioma. Clones were read by immunoSEQ multiplex PCR, and TCRdb kept only the in-frame ones, dropping some. The sample carries about 26,000 clones, 65% to 80% recorded once. The antigens of these receptors remain unknown. Time point here: week 5, during vaccination. A 20-mer mutant IDH1 peptide at 300 ug was injected subcutaneously with topical imiquimod. The sequencing here drew on PBMCs, taken from a glioma patient whose treatment included an IDH1 peptide vaccine. All receptors derive from a man aged 35 to 55 with glioma. Some clones in this sample may be carry-over from other donors' samples.

This chain connects TRBV11-3 to TRBJ1-6, with TRBD1 as a possible D gene (5 bases). CDR3 length: 14 amino acids. Germline-derived CDR1 and CDR2 are SGHNT and YENEEA. V was pared by 5 bases and J by 5 bases, with 10 bases between. This CDR3 reads CASSRGGDNSPLHF. Written as DNA, the CDR3 is TGTGCCAGCAGCCGGGGAGGGGATAATTCACCCCTCCACTTT.

The V gene is TRBV2, the J gene TRBJ1-1, with 7 nucleotides matching TRBD1. Germline-derived CDR1 and CDR2 are SNHLY and FYNNEI. This CDR3 is 14 amino acids long. J lost 0 bases, V lost 4 bases, and 2 bases had no gene match. DNA for the CDR3: TGTGCCAGCAGTGTGGGACAGATGAACACTGAAGCTTTCTTT. This codes for CASSVGQMNTEAFF.

This clone was seen only a few times. The chain links TRBV7-9 to TRBJ1-5; the match to TRBD1 covers 8 bases. The CDR3 is 17 residues long. Germline CDR1 reads SEHNR; CDR2 reads FQNEAQ (reference sequence). V lost 5 bases to trimming and J lost 5 bases; unmatched junction nucleotides: 14. CDR3 residues: CASSPGTQGAADQPQHF. In nucleotides, the CDR3 is TGTGCCAGCAGCCCAGGGACCCAGGGGGCCGCTGATCAGCCCCAGCATTTT.

The V call is TRBV7-8, the J call TRBJ1-2; D gene unclear. From germline, CDR1 is SGHVS and CDR2 FQNEAQ. This CDR3 has 13 amino acids. Deletions cut 3 bases from V and 2 bases from J, with 7 bases between. The CDR3 bases are TGTGCCAGCAGCTTGTTTCAAAACTATGGCTACACCTTC. It encodes CASSLFQNYGYTF.

V and J are TRBV6-6 and TRBJ2-7; TRBD1 or TRBD2 may be the D gene (5 bases each). The ends were cut back, 5 bases at V and 7 bases at J, with 15 bases in the middle. Germline V gene data show CDR1 as MNHNY and CDR2 as SVGAGI (reference sequence). The CDR3 spans 13 residues. CDR3 in amino acids: CASSHRDPEEQYF. The CDR3 bases are TGTGCCAGCAGTCACCGGGACCCCGAGGAGCAGTACTTC.

This chain joins TRBV9 and TRBJ1-4, with a tentative D call TRBD1 (6 bases). The V and J ends lost 0 bases and 7 bases respectively, with 16 bases between them. Per the germline V gene, CDR1 is SGDLS and CDR2 is YYNGEE. This CDR3 region has 16 residues. CDR3 amino acids: CASSVDIGARGEKLFF. The CDR3 DNA reads as TGTGCCAGCAGCGTAGATATAGGGGCCAGGGGTGAAAAACTGTTTTTT.

The chain joins TRBV5-1 to TRBJ1-1; D unresolved. Germline CDR1 is SGHRS and CDR2 is YFSETQ. V was trimmed by 0 bases and J by 2 bases, leaving 8 bases between them. This CDR3 is 14 amino acids long. CDR3 residues: CASSLAMRNTEAFF. In DNA, the CDR3 is TGCGCCAGCAGCTTGGCAATGAGAAACACTGAAGCTTTCTTT.

This chain links TRBV5-6 with TRBJ2-5; D unresolved. V was clipped by 2 bases and J by 5 bases, with 7 bases between them. The germline V gene has CDR1 SGHDT and CDR2 YYEEEE. This CDR3 is built from 12 residues. The CDR3 DNA reads as TGTGCCAGCAGCTTCCTCGGTGAGACCCAGTACTTC. Encoded protein: CASSFLGETQYF.

This rearrangement joins TRBV30 to TRBJ1-5; D remains ambiguous. CDR3 size: 13 residues. Per the germline V gene, CDR1 is GTSNPN and CDR2 is SVGIG (reference sequence). Trimming took off 4 bases at V and 0 bases at J, with 7 bases between the two ends. In DNA form, the CDR3 reads TGTGCCTGGACCAACAATAGCAATCAGCCCCAGCATTTT. This sequence encodes CAWTNNSNQPQHF.

This chain uses TRBV11-3 with TRBJ2-5, with D perhaps matching TRBD2 (6 bases). V lost 4 bases and J lost 3, with 12 bases in between. The CDR3 length is 14 residues. Germline CDR1 is SGHNT and CDR2 is YENEEA. In DNA form, the CDR3 reads TGTGCCAGCAGCTGGGGAGGTACCGAAGAGACCCAGTACTTC. This sequence encodes CASSWGGTEETQYF.

V usage is TRBV5-1 and J usage is TRBJ1-3; D possibly corresponds to TRBD1 (6 bases). The CDR3 extends over 16 amino acids. Germline V gene sequence: CDR1 SGHRS, CDR2 YFSETQ. The V end was cut by 0 bases, the J end by 2 bases, with 12 bases between. The CDR3: CASSLVDRTAGNTIYF. Written as DNA, the CDR3 is TGCGCCAGCAGCTTGGTGGACAGAACAGCTGGAAACACCATATATTTT.

This chain joins TRBV7-2 and TRBJ2-3; possibly TRBD1 for D (6 bases). Germline CDR1 is SGHTA and CDR2 is FQGNSA. CDR3 length: 11 residues. V lost 6 bases and J lost 9, with 10 bases in between. The CDR3 reads CASRQGDTQYF. For the CDR3, the DNA is TGTGCCAGCAGACAGGGAGACACGCAGTATTTT.

The J gene is TRBJ1-1, the V gene TRBV7-3; 7 bases agree with TRBD1. Germline V gene lookup returns CDR1 SGHTA and CDR2 FQGTGA. V was pared by 5 bases and J by 1 base, with 1 base of the junction left unmatched. This CDR3 spans 13 amino acids. The CDR3 protein is CASSRDRNTEAFF. The CDR3 bases are TGTGCCAGCAGCCGGGACAGGAACACTGAAGCTTTCTTT.

V usage is TRBV6-1 and J usage is TRBJ2-7; possible D gene TRBD1, 5 bases. The V and J ends lost 7 bases and 3 bases respectively, with 7 bases between them. This CDR3 has 11 residues. Germline lookup yields CDR1 MNHNS and CDR2 SASEGT. CDR3 amino acids: CASTQGYEQYF. The CDR3 nucleotides read TGTGCCAGCACCCAGGGCTACGAGCAGTACTTC.

The chain is built from TRBV27 and TRBJ1-5, with D possibly TRBD1 on 6 matching bases. V lost 4 bases and J 2 bases, leaving 9 bases between the germline ends. Germline-derived CDR1 and CDR2 are MNHEY and SMNVEV (reference sequence). This CDR3 contains 14 residues. CDR3 in amino acids: CASSSNRGNQPQHF. As DNA, the CDR3 is TGTGCCAGCAGTTCCAACAGGGGCAATCAGCCCCAGCATTTT.

CDR3 loop: CASSLQGVGDTQYF. CDR3 DNA: TGTGCCAGCAGCTTACAGGGAGTAGGGGATACGCAGTATTTT. The chain couples TRBV5-4 to TRBJ2-3, with D maybe TRBD1 (6 bases). The germline CDR1 and CDR2 sequences are SGHNT and YYREEE (reference sequence). This CDR3 spans 14 amino acids. The ends were cut back, 2 bases at V and 6 bases at J, with 13 bases in the middle.

The CDR3 region has the DNA TGTGCCAGCAGCTTAGACAGGGTCCATAATTCACCCCTCCACTTT. The encoded protein is CASSLDRVHNSPLHF. This rearrangement joins TRBV7-2 to TRBJ1-6; D is perhaps TRBD1 (6 bases). There are 15 residues in the CDR3. Germline V gene data show CDR1 as SGHTA and CDR2 as FQGNSA. Trimming took off 1 base at V and 5 bases at J, with 9 bases between the two ends.

This clone was observed a single time. The rearrangement joins TRBV7-6 to TRBJ1-1, with 7 bases that match TRBD1. CDR3 length: 14 residues. Germline CDR1 is SGHVS and CDR2 is FNYEAQ. V was pared by 8 bases and J by 0 bases, with 6 bases of the junction left unmatched. CDR3 coding DNA: TGTGCCAGCTCCCAGACAGGGCTGAACACTGAAGCTTTCTTT. This encodes CASSQTGLNTEAFF.

The chain combines TRBV9 with TRBJ2-3; 7 nucleotides agree with TRBD2. The CDR3 spans 15 residues. Trimming at V came to 4 bases and at J to 4 bases, leaving 9 bases not matched to a gene. Germline assignment: CDR1 SGDLS and CDR2 YYNGEE. As DNA, the CDR3 is TGTGCCAGCAGCTTCGGAGGGGAGGGATCAGATACGCAGTATTTT. Its translation is CASSFGGEGSDTQYF. The full variable domain, in which reference TRBV9 and TRBJ2-3 provide the parts outside the CDR3, is DSGVTQTPKHLITATGQRVTLRCSPRSGDLSVYWYQQSLDQGLQFLIQYYNGEERAKGNILERFSAQQFPDLHSELNLSSLELGDSALYFCASSFGGEGSDTQYFGPGTRLTVL.

The chain joins TRBV6-1 to TRBJ1-4; no definite D call. Germline-derived CDR1 and CDR2 are MNHNS and SASEGT. This CDR3 spans 16 amino acids. Trimming shortened V by 1 base and J by 2 bases, and 11 bases separated the two germline ends. The CDR3 DNA reads as TGTGCCAGCAGTGAAGTGCCGGGGAGGACTAATGAAAAACTGTTTTTT. This encodes CASSEVPGRTNEKLFF.

This chain uses TRBV2 with TRBJ1-6; perhaps TRBD1 as D (5 bases). Germline values: CDR1 SNHLY, CDR2 FYNNEI. CDR3 length: 14 amino acids. Between the trimmed V and J ends, which lost 6 bases and 4 bases, there was a span of 10 bases. The CDR3 sequence is CASRRDFYNSPLHF. DNA of the CDR3: TGTGCCAGCAGGCGGGACTTTTATAATTCACCCCTCCACTTT.

This clone was picked up a small number of times. V and J are TRBV6-1 and TRBJ2-2; D gene uncertain. Germline-derived CDR1 and CDR2 are MNHNS and SASEGT. The CDR3 is 14 residues long. The germline V and J ends were trimmed by 6 bases and 3 bases, with 11 bases remaining between them. The CDR3 loop is CASSPGQHTGELFF. Here the CDR3 DNA reads TGTGCCAGCAGCCCGGGCCAGCACACCGGGGAGCTGTTTTTT.

V is TRBV5-4 and J is TRBJ1-1; D remains unclear. The V gene lost 0 bases and the J gene lost 1 base, with 22 bases spanning the gap. The CDR3 loop spans 19 amino acids. Germline V gives CDR1 SGHNT, CDR2 YYREEE (reference sequence). CDR3 nucleotide sequence: TGTGCCAGCAGCTTGGCCATAGAAAAATGGTGGGATTCGAACACTGAAGCTTTCTTT. This sequence encodes CASSLAIEKWWDSNTEAFF.